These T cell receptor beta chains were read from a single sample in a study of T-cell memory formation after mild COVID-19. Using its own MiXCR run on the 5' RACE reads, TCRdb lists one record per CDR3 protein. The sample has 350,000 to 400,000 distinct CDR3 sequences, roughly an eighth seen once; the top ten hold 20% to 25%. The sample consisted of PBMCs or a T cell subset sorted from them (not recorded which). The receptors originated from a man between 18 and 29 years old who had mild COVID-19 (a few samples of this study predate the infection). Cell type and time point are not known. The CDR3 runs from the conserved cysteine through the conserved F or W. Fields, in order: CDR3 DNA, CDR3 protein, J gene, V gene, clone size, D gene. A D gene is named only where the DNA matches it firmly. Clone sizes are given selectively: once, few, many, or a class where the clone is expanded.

CDR3 DNA: TGTGCCAGCAGCCCCGGGCAGGGGGCGGACACCGGGGAGCTGTTTTTT
CDR3 protein: CASSPGQGADTGELFF
J gene: TRBJ2-2
V gene: TRBV12-3/TRBV12-4
clone size: few
D gene: TRBD1

CDR3 DNA: TGTGCCAGCAGCTCCGGGGGCCCCGGGGGTGAGCAGTTCTTC
CDR3 protein: CASSSGGPGGEQFF
J gene: TRBJ2-1
V gene: TRBV7-3
clone size: .
D gene: .

CDR3 DNA: TGCAGTGCTGATGCAGCGGGGGCCTCCTACAATGAGCAGTTCTTC
CDR3 protein: CSADAAGASYNEQFF
J gene: TRBJ2-1
V gene: TRBV20-1
clone size: .
D gene: TRBD2

CDR3 DNA: TGTGCCACCAGAGGCGCGCAGGGCACAGATACGCAGTATTTT
CDR3 protein: CATRGAQGTDTQYF
J gene: TRBJ2-3
V gene: TRBV24-1
clone size: few
D gene: .

CDR3 DNA: TGTGCCAGCTGTAGCGGGGGCAGCTCCTACAATGAGCAGTTCTTC
CDR3 protein: CASCSGGSSYNEQFF
J gene: TRBJ2-1
V gene: TRBV19
clone size: few
D gene: TRBD2

CDR3 DNA: TGTGCCAGCAGCAAAGGTCACAGCCGCAATCAGCCCCAGCATTTT
CDR3 protein: CASSKGHSRNQPQHF
J gene: TRBJ1-5
V gene: TRBV21-1
clone size: .
D gene: .

CDR3 DNA: TGCAGCGTTGGGGGGTATCGGCCGTACCAAGAGACCCAGTACTTC
CDR3 protein: CSVGGYRPYQETQYF
J gene: TRBJ2-5
V gene: TRBV29-1
clone size: few
D gene: .

CDR3 DNA: TGTGCCAGCAGCGCCCCTCTGGCCGATGAGCAGTTATTC
CDR3 protein: CASSAPLADEQLF
J gene: TRBJ2-1
V gene: TRBV11-1
clone size: once
D gene: .

CDR3 DNA: TGTGCCAGCCTAGCGGGCACCGGGGAGCTGTTTTTT
CDR3 protein: CASLAGTGELFF
J gene: TRBJ2-2
V gene: TRBV6-6
clone size: few
D gene: TRBD2

CDR3 DNA: TGCGCCAGCAGTGAGTCCGGAGCTAGCGGGTACGAGCAGTACTTC
CDR3 protein: CASSESGASGYEQYF
J gene: TRBJ2-7
V gene: TRBV10-1
clone size: .
D gene: TRBD2

CDR3 DNA: TGCAGCGTTAGGACTGGGGAGCAGCCCCAGCATTTT
CDR3 protein: CSVRTGEQPQHF
J gene: TRBJ1-5
V gene: TRBV29-1
clone size: .
D gene: .

CDR3 DNA: TGTGCCAGCAGTCCCGGCCGGGGGCTTAACGGGGAGCTGTTTTTT
CDR3 protein: CASSPGRGLNGELFF
J gene: TRBJ2-2
V gene: TRBV6-2/TRBV6-3
clone size: many
D gene: .

CDR3 DNA: TGTGCCAGCAGCTTAGGGGCAGGCCGCGTGAATCAGCCCCAGCATTTT
CDR3 protein: CASSLGAGRVNQPQHF
J gene: TRBJ1-5
V gene: TRBV7-2
clone size: few
D gene: .

CDR3 DNA: TGTGCCAGCAGCCAAGATGGACTCTCGTATGGCTACACCTTC
CDR3 protein: CASSQDGLSYGYTF
J gene: TRBJ1-2
V gene: TRBV14
clone size: .
D gene: .

CDR3 DNA: TGTGCCAGCAGCGCCGTGGGGACTGAAGCTTTCTTT
CDR3 protein: CASSAVGTEAFF
J gene: TRBJ1-1
V gene: TRBV9
clone size: few
D gene: .

CDR3 DNA: TGTGCCAGCAGCCGCGGGACAGGGGGGGAGACCCAGTACTTC
CDR3 protein: CASSRGTGGETQYF
J gene: TRBJ2-5
V gene: TRBV5-5
clone size: few
D gene: TRBD1

CDR3 DNA: TGTGCCAGCAGTTACCTCGGCACTGAAGCTTTCTTT
CDR3 protein: CASSYLGTEAFF
J gene: TRBJ1-1
V gene: TRBV6-5
clone size: many
D gene: .

CDR3 DNA: TGTGCCAGCAGGTCCGGGACAGGGGGCTTAGATACGCAGTATTTT
CDR3 protein: CASRSGTGGLDTQYF
J gene: TRBJ2-3
V gene: TRBV12-3/TRBV12-4
clone size: few
D gene: TRBD1

CDR3 DNA: TGCAGTGCCTCCCAGGCTGCAACTAATGAAAAACTGTTTTTT
CDR3 protein: CSASQAATNEKLFF
J gene: TRBJ1-4
V gene: TRBV20-1
clone size: .
D gene: .

CDR3 DNA: TGTGCCAGCAGCTCCGTGGGGGGGCCAGGAGGCTATGGCTACACCTTC
CDR3 protein: CASSSVGGPGGYGYTF
J gene: TRBJ1-2
V gene: TRBV7-6
clone size: .
D gene: .

CDR3 DNA: TGCGCCAGCAGCCGGGGGTTGGGTGAAGTAGGAGATACGCAGTATTTT
CDR3 protein: CASSRGLGEVGDTQYF
J gene: TRBJ2-3
V gene: TRBV4-3
clone size: many
D gene: .

CDR3 DNA: TGCGCCAGCAGCTTGGTGGGAGGCGACACCGGGGAGCTGTTTTTT
CDR3 protein: CASSLVGGDTGELFF
J gene: TRBJ2-2
V gene: TRBV5-1
clone size: few
D gene: .

CDR3 DNA: TGTGCCAGCAGTTTAACGGGGGGAAGGGCAGATACGCAGTATTTT
CDR3 protein: CASSLTGGRADTQYF
J gene: TRBJ2-3
V gene: TRBV27
clone size: few
D gene: TRBD2

CDR3 DNA: TGTGCCAGCAGACCAACTAGCGGTTCTAGCACAGATACGCAGTATTTT
CDR3 protein: CASRPTSGSSTDTQYF
J gene: TRBJ2-3
V gene: TRBV2
clone size: .
D gene: TRBD2

CDR3 DNA: TGTGCCAGCAGCTCCTGGGACAGGGTAAACACTGAAGCTTTCTTT
CDR3 protein: CASSSWDRVNTEAFF
J gene: TRBJ1-1
V gene: TRBV7-3
clone size: few
D gene: TRBD1

CDR3 DNA: TGTGCCAGCAGCTCATCAGGGGGTGTTGGCTACGAGCAGTACTTC
CDR3 protein: CASSSSGGVGYEQYF
J gene: TRBJ2-7
V gene: TRBV7-6
clone size: few
D gene: TRBD1

CDR3 DNA: TGTGCCAGCAGCCGCCCGACGCCGGTCTATGGCTACACCTTC
CDR3 protein: CASSRPTPVYGYTF
J gene: TRBJ1-2
V gene: TRBV7-8
clone size: few
D gene: .

CDR3 DNA: TGTGCCAGCAGTTACAGGGCCTACAATGAGCAGTTCTTC
CDR3 protein: CASSYRAYNEQFF
J gene: TRBJ2-1
V gene: TRBV6-2/TRBV6-3
clone size: many
D gene: .

CDR3 DNA: TGTGCCAGCAGTTACGTTAGCGGGGTAGGCTACAATGAGCAGTTCTTC
CDR3 protein: CASSYVSGVGYNEQFF
J gene: TRBJ2-1
V gene: TRBV6-2/TRBV6-3
clone size: few
D gene: TRBD2

CDR3 DNA: TGTGCCAGCAGCCCTCCTAGCGGGGTAGCCTACGAGCAGTACTTC
CDR3 protein: CASSPPSGVAYEQYF
J gene: TRBJ2-7
V gene: TRBV7-9
clone size: .
D gene: TRBD2

CDR3 DNA: TGTGCCAGCAGCCTCGGACTCATTCAGTACTTC
CDR3 protein: CASSLGLIQYF
J gene: TRBJ2-4
V gene: TRBV6-2/TRBV6-3
clone size: .
D gene: .

CDR3 DNA: TGCAGCGTTGCCTCGCATATGAACACTGAAGCTTTCTTT
CDR3 protein: CSVASHMNTEAFF
J gene: TRBJ1-1
V gene: TRBV29-1
clone size: .
D gene: .

CDR3 DNA: TGTGCCAGCAGCTTAGTAGGTCCAGCGAACATTCAGTACTTC
CDR3 protein: CASSLVGPANIQYF
J gene: TRBJ2-4
V gene: TRBV7-9
clone size: many
D gene: .